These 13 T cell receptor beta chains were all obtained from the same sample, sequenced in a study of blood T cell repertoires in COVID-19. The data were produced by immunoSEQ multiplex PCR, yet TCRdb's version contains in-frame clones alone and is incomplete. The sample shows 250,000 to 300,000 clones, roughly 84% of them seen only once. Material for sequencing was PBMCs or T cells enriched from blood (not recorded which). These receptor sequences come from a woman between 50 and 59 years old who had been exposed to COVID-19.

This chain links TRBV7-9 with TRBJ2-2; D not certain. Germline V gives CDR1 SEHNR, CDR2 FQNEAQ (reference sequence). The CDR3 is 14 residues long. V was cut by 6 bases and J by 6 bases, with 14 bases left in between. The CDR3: CASSLSLTPGELFF. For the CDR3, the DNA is TGTGCCAGCAGTTTAAGCTTGACTCCCGGGGAGCTGTTTTTT.

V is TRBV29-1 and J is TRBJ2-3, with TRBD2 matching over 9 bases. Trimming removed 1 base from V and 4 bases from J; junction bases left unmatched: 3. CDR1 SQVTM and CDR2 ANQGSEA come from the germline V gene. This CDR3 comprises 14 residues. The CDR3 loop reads CSVEGSGGSDTQYF. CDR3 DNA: TGCAGCGTTGAAGGTAGCGGGGGTTCAGATACGCAGTATTTT.

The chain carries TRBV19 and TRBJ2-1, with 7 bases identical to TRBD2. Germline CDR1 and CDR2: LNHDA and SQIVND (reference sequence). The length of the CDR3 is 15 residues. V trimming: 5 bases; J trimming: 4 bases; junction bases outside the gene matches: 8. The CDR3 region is CASSQGKGLYNEQFF. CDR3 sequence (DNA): TGTGCCAGTAGTCAAGGGAAGGGACTATACAATGAGCAGTTCTTC.

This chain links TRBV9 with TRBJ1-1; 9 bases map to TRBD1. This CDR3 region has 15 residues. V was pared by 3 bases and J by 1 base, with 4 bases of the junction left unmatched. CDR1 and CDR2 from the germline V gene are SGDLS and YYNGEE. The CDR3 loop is CASSAGTGPNTEAFF. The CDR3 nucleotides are TGTGCCAGCAGCGCGGGGACAGGGCCGAACACTGAAGCTTTCTTT.

The CDR3 sequence: CASSRLGQLNNFYNEQFF. The CDR3 DNA reads TGTGCCAGCAGTCGCCTCGGACAGCTAAATAACTTCTACAATGAGCAGTTCTTC. V usage is TRBV27 and J usage is TRBJ2-1; possible D gene TRBD1, 6 bases. V lost 5 bases and J 3 bases, leaving 23 bases between the germline ends. This CDR3 comprises 18 residues. CDR1 and CDR2 from the germline V gene are MNHEY and SMNVEV (reference sequence).

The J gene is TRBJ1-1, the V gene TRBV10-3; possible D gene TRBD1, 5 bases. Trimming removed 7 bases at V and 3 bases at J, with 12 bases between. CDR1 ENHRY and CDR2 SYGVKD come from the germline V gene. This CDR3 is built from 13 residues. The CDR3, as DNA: TGTGCCATCAAGGGGCGGCTGGACACTGAAGCTTTCTTT. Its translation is CAIKGRLDTEAFF.

CDR3 region: CASSLGGTSYEQYF. The CDR3 nucleotides read TGTGCCAGCAGCTTAGGTGGCACCTCCTACGAGCAGTACTTC. This sequence joins TRBV13 and TRBJ2-7; no definite D call. Germline V CDR1 and CDR2: PRHDT, FYEKMQ (reference sequence). V lost 0 bases to trimming and J lost 0 bases, with 6 bases between them. The CDR3 contains 14 residues.

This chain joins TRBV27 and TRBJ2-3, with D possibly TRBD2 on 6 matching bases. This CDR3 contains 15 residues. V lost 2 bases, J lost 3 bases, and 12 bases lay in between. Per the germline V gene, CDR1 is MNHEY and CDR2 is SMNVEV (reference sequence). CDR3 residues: CASSLVLARTDTQYF. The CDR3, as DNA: TGTGCCAGCAGTTTAGTACTAGCAAGGACAGATACGCAGTATTTT.

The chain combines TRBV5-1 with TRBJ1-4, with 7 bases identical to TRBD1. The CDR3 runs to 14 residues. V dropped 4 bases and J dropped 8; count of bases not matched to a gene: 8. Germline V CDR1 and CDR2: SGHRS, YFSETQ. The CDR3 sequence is CASSATGDKEKLFF. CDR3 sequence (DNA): TGCGCCAGCAGCGCTACAGGGGACAAAGAAAAACTGTTTTTT.

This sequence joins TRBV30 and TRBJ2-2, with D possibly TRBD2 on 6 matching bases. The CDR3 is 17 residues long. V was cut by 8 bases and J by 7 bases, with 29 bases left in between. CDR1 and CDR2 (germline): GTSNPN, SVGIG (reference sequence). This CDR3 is CAGGRRGPQGGIGELFF. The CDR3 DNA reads TGTGCCGGAGGGCGTCGAGGGCCCCAGGGAGGCATCGGGGAGCTGTTTTTT.

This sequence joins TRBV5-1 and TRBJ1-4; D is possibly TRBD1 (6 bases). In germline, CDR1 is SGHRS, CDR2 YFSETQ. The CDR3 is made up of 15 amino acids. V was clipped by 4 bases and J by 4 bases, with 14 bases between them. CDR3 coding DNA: TGCGCCAGCAGCCTTACAGGGCCCCGTAATGAAAAACTGTTTTTT. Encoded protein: CASSLTGPRNEKLFF.

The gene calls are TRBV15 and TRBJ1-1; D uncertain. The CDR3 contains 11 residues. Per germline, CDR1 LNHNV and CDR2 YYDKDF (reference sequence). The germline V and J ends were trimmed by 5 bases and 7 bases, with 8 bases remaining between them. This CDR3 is CATSGLDEAFF. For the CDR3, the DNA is TGTGCCACCAGCGGACTAGATGAAGCTTTCTTT.

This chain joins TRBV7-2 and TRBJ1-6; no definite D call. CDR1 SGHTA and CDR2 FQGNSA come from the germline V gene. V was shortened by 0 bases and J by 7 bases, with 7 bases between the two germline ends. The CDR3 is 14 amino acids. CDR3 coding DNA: TGTGCCAGCAGCTTAGCCGGGTCCAATTCACCCCTCCACTTT. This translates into CASSLAGSNSPLHF. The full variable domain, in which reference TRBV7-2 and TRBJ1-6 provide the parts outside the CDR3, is GAGVSQSPSNKVTEKGKDVELRCDPISGHTALYWYRQSLGQGLEFLIYFQGNSAPDKSGLPSDRFSAERTGGSVSTLTIQRTQQEDSAVYLCASSLAGSNSPLHFGNGTRLTVT.